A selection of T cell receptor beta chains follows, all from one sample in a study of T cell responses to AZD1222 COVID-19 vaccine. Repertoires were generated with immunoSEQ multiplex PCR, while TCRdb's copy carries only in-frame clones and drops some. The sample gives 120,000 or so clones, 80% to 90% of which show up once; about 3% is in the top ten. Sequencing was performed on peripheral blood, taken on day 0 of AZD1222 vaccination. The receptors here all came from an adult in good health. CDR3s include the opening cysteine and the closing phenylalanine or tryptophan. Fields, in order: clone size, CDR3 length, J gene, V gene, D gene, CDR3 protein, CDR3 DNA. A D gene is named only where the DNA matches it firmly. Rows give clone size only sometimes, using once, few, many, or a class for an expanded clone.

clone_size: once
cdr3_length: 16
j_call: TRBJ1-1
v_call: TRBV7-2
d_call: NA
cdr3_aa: CASSLNELRWDTEAFF
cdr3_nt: TGTGCCAGCAGCCTAAACGAATTGAGATGGGACACTGAAGCTTTCTTT

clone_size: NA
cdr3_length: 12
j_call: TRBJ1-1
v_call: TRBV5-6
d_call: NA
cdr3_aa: CASSSQITEAFF
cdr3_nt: TGTGCCAGCAGCTCTCAGATCACTGAAGCTTTCTTT

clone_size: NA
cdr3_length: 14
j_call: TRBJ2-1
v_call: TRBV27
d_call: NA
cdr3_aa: CASSLASALNEQFF
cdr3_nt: TGTGCCAGCAGTTTAGCTAGTGCCCTCAATGAGCAGTTCTTC

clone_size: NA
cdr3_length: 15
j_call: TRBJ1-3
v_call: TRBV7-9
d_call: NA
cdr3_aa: CASSLGAGSGNTIYF
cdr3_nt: TGTGCCAGCAGCTTAGGTGCAGGCTCTGGAAACACCATATATTTT

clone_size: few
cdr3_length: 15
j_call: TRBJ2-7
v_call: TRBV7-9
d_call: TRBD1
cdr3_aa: CASSLTGTAFDEQYF
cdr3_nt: TGTGCCAGCAGCTTAACCGGGACAGCTTTTGACGAGCAGTACTTC

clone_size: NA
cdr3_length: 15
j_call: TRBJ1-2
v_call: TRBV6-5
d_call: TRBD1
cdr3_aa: CASSYSTGGSSGYTF
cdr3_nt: TGTGCCAGCAGTTACTCGACAGGGGGCTCGAGTGGCTACACCTTC

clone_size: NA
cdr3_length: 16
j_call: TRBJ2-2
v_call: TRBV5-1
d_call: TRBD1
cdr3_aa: CASSPKGRGLTGELFF
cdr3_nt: TGCGCCAGCAGCCCGAAGGGCAGGGGGTTGACCGGGGAGCTGTTTTTT

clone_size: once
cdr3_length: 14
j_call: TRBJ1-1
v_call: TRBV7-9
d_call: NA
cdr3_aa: CASSYSREGTEAFF
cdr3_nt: TGTGCCAGCAGCTACAGCAGGGAGGGCACTGAAGCTTTCTTT

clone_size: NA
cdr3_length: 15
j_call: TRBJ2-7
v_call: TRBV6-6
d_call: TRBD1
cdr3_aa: CASSYGAGGIYEQYF
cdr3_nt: TGTGCCAGCAGTTACGGAGCAGGGGGCATTTACGAGCAGTACTTC

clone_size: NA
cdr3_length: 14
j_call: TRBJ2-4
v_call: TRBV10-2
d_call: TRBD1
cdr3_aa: CASRDGTAWNIQYF
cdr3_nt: TGCGCCAGCAGGGATGGGACAGCCTGGAACATTCAGTACTTC

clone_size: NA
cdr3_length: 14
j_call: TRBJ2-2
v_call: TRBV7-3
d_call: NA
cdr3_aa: CASSPVTNTGELFF
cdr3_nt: TGTGCCAGCAGCCCCGTCACGAACACCGGGGAGCTGTTTTTT

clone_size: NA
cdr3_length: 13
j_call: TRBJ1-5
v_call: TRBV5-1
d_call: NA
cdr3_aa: CASSSGTGQPQHF
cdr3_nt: TGCGCCAGCAGCTCAGGGACCGGTCAGCCCCAGCATTTT

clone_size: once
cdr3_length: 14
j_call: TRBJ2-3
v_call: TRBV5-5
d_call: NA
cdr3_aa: CASSFPGATDTQYF
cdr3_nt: TGTGCCAGCAGCTTCCCGGGGGCCACAGATACGCAGTATTTT

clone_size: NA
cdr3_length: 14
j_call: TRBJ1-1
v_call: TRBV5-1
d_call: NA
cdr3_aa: CASNGGSGWTEAFF
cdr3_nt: TGCGCCAGCAATGGCGGAAGCGGATGGACTGAAGCTTTCTTT

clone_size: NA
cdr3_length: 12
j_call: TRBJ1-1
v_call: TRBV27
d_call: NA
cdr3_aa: CASRTVGGEAFF
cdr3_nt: TGTGCCAGCAGGACGGTAGGGGGTGAAGCTTTCTTT

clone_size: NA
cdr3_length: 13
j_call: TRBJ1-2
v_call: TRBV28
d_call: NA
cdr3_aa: CATFYRTNYGYTF
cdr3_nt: TGTGCCACCTTCTACAGGACTAACTATGGCTACACCTTC

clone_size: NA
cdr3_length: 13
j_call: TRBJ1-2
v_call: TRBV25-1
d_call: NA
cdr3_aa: CASSPGGRYGYTF
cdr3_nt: TGTGCCAGCAGCCCTGGGGGACGCTATGGCTACACCTTC

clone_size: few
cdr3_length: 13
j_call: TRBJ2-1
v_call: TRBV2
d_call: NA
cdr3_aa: CASSVRAGNEQFF
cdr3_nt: TGTGCCAGCAGTGTCAGGGCGGGGAATGAGCAGTTCTTC

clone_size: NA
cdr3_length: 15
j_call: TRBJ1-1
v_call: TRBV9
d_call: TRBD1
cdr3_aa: CASSARTGPVTEAFF
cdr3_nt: TGTGCCAGCAGCGCCCGGACAGGGCCCGTCACTGAAGCTTTCTTT

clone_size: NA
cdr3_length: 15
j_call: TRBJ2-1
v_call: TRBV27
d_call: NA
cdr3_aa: CASSSLEGSYNEQFF
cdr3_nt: TGTGCCAGCAGTTCCCTAGAAGGGTCCTACAATGAGCAGTTCTTC

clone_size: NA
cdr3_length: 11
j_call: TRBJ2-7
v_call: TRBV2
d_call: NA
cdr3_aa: CASSGPPEQYF
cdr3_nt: TGTGCCAGCAGTGGACCCCCCGAGCAGTACTTC

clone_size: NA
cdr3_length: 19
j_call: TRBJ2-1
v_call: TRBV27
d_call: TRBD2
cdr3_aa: CASSLDASGGAGSYNEQFF
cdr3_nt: TGTGCCAGCAGTTTAGATGCTAGCGGGGGGGCAGGCTCCTACAATGAGCAGTTCTTC

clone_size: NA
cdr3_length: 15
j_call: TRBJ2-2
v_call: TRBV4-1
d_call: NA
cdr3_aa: CASSPNRVNTGELFF
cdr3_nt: TGCGCCAGCAGCCCCAACAGGGTCAACACCGGGGAGCTGTTTTTT

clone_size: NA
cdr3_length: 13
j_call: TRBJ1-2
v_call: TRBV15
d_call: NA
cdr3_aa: CATSRGRLYGYTF
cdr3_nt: TGTGCCACCAGCAGGGGACGGCTCTATGGCTACACCTTC

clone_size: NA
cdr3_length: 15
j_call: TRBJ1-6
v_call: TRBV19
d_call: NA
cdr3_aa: CASSRDGSYNSPLHF
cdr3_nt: TGTGCCAGTAGTAGGGACGGCTCCTATAATTCACCCCTCCACTTT

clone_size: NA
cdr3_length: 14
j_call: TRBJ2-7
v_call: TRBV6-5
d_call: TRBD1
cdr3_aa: CASSKRQGTYEQYF
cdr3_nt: TGTGCCAGCAGTAAGCGACAGGGAACCTACGAGCAGTACTTC

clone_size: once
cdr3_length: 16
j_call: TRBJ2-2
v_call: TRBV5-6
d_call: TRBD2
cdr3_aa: CASSSLAGGHTGELFF
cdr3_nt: TGTGCCAGCAGCTCACTAGCGGGGGGGCACACCGGGGAGCTGTTTTTT

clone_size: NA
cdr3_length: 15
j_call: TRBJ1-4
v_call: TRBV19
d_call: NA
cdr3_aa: CASSMRRATNEKLFF
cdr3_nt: TGTGCCAGTAGTATGAGGAGAGCAACTAATGAAAAACTGTTTTTT

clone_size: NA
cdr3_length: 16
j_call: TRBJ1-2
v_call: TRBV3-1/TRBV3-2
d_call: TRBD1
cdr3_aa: CASSPWTGTVPRGYTF
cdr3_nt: TGTGCCAGCAGCCCATGGACAGGGACAGTTCCTCGTGGCTACACCTTC

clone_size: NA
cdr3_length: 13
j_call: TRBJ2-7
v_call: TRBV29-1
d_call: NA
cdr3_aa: CSVGQGPLYEQYF
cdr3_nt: TGCAGCGTTGGACAAGGGCCCCTCTACGAGCAGTACTTC

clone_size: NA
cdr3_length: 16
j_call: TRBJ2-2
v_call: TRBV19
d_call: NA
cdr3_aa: CASSTAGTRNTGELFF
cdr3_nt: TGTGCCAGTAGTACCGCCGGGACAAGAAACACCGGGGAGCTGTTTTTT

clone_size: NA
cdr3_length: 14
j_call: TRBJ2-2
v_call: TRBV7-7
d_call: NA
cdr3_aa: CASSRQVNTGELFF
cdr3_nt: TGTGCCAGCAGCAGACAGGTGAACACCGGGGAGCTGTTTTTT

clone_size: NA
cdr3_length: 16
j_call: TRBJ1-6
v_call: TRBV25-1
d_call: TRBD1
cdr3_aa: CASSELGRGQNSPLHF
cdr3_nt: TGTGCCAGCAGTGAATTAGGAAGGGGGCAGAATTCACCCCTCCACTTT

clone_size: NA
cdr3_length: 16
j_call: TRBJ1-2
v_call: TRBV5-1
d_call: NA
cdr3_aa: CASSLLGPGDYYGYTF
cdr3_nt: TGCGCCAGCAGCTTGTTGGGTCCCGGGGATTACTATGGCTACACCTTC

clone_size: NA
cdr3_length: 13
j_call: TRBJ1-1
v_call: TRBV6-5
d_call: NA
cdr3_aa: CASKPGGDTEAFF
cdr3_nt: TGTGCCAGTAAACCGGGAGGGGACACTGAAGCTTTCTTT

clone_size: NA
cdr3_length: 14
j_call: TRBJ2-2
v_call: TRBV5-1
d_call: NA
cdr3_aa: CASSLTVNTGELFF
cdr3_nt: TGCGCCAGCAGCTTGACAGTTAACACCGGGGAGCTGTTTTTT

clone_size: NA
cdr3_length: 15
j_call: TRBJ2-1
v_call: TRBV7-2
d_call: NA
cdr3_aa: CASTREGQRFNEQFF
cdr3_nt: TGTGCCAGCACCCGGGAAGGGCAGCGATTCAATGAGCAGTTCTTC

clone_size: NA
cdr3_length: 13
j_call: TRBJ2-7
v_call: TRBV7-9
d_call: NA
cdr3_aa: CASSLIGRDEQYF
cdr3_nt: TGTGCCAGCAGCTTAATAGGCAGGGACGAGCAGTACTTC

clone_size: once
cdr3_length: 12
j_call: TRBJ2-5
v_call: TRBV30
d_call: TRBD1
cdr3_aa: CAWRAGGETQYF
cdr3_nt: TGTGCCTGGAGGGCAGGGGGAGAGACCCAGTACTTC

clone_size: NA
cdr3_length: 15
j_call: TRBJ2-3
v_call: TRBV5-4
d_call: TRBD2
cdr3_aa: CASSLGGRDTDTQYF
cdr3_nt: TGTGCCAGCAGCTTGGGGGGGAGGGACACAGATACGCAGTATTTT

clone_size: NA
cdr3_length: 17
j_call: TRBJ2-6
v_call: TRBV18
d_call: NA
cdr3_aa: CASSPFGGNSGANVLTF
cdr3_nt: TGTGCCAGCTCACCATTCGGCGGAAACTCTGGGGCCAACGTCCTGACTTTC

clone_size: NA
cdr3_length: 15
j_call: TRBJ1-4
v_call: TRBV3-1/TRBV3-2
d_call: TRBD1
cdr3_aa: CASSPTLRQGGKLFF
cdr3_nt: TGTGCCAGCAGCCCGACATTAAGACAGGGGGGAAAACTGTTTTTT

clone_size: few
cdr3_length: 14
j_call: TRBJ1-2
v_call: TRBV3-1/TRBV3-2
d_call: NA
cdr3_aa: CASSQVGGYYGYTF
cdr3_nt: TGTGCCAGCAGCCAAGTGGGGGGATACTATGGCTACACCTTC

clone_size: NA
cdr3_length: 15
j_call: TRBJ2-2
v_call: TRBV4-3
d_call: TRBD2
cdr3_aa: CASSQEGLAESGLFF
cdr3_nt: TGCGCCAGCAGCCAAGAGGGACTAGCGGAGTCGGGGCTGTTTTTT

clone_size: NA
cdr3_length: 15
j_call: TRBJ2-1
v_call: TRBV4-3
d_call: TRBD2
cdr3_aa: CASSQDTSGSDEQFF
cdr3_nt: TGCGCCAGCAGCCAAGATACTAGCGGGAGCGATGAGCAGTTCTTC

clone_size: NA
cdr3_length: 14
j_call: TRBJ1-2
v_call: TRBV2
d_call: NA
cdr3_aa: CASSDQGLVYGYTF
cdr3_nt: TGTGCCAGCAGTGACCAGGGGCTGGTCTATGGCTACACCTTC

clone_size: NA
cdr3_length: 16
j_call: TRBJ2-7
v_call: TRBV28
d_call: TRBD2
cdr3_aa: CASSPGTSGRAGEQYF
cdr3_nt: TGTGCCAGCAGTCCGGGGACTAGCGGGAGGGCCGGGGAGCAGTACTTC

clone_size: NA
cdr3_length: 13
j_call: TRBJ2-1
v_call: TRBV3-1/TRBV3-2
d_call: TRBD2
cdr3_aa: CASSRLASNEQFF
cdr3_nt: TGTGCCAGCAGCCGACTAGCTAGCAATGAGCAGTTCTTC

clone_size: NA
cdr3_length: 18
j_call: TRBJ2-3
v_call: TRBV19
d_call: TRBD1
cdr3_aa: CASSIDLFGTGVRDTQYF
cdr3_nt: TGTGCCAGTAGTATAGACCTGTTTGGGACAGGGGTTAGGGATACGCAGTATTTT